Included here is one T cell receptor beta chain sequence, with context. Its antigen is currently not known. No much larger clonotype is one base removed from it; base qualities were not supplied. From the cysteine through the phenylalanine, the CDR3 covers 14 amino acids. Solely the CDR3 DNA is kept, with 42 bases framed from the first base. For this chain, trimming is 8 bases at the V end and 6 bases at the J end, and the number of junction bases without a gene match is 11. The germline V gene (reference sequence) specifies MNHNY as CDR1 and SVGAGI as CDR2. The sample originates from a study of T cell responses to AZD1222 COVID-19 vaccine (dated by TCRdb to the early 2020s). Notes on the research overall: AZD1222 recipients given second doses at about 4 weeks or at about 12 weeks were pooled, since spike-specific TCR depth and breadth were not found to differ between the two schedules. A total of about 250 trial participants underwent TCR sequencing, of whom about 200 had received two doses of AZD1222 and about 25 had received two doses of the MenACWY control vaccine. Trial participants were enrolled by age into 18-55, 56-69 and 70-plus year subgroups, with approximately 160, 26 and 62 TCR-sequenced participants respectively.

The sample's time point label, decoded: baseline before first vaccination. Vaccinee samples came from UK trials COV001 and COV002, including a single-blind randomized controlled phase 2/3 trial of AZD1222 (ChAdOx1 nCoV-19) in healthy adults. Trial participant PBMC samples were collected at day 0 and day 28 after the second dose for TCRbeta chain sequencing. The CDR3 regions of human TCRbeta chains were analyzed by immunosequencing. In the paper's pipeline: Repertoire TCRs were matched against a reference library of SARS-CoV-2-specific TCRs generated with the MIRA antigen-specificity platform. Breadth was defined as the fraction of unique TCRs that were SARS-CoV-2-associated, and depth was defined as the fraction of total T cells that were SARS-CoV-2-associated. Using the MIRA data, each spike-specific TCR was assigned both to the spike region to which the TCR was reactive and to a CD4 or CD8 class. Log10-transformed breadth and depth values were compared by one-way ANOVA with Sidak's multiple comparisons tests. Entries here come from immuneACCESS through TCRdb and include only in-frame sequences with V and J called. Some clones fail to appear in such tables; in the studies checked, an unresolved V gene covers under half of the shortfall, and the cause of the remainder is unknown. V and J calls and clone size are as listed in that table; D and trimming were resolved from the DNA. This sample has some 120,000 clones in its table, and around 87% of those were observed once. Roughly a tenth of the sample rests with the top ten.

Study-wide findings and limitations: Conclusions about previously exposed vaccinees are limited because only five to seven AZD1222 recipients were SARS-CoV-2 seropositive at baseline. Reportedly, close to half of the unique spike-specific TCRs recognized epitopes lying outside the regions that are mutated in the B.1.351 and B.1.1.7 variants. A significant rise in spike-specific TCR breadth and depth was observed after two AZD1222 doses relative to day 0 and relative to MenACWY recipients. The 56-69-year group was small, and its depth increase did not reach significance, likely because of low power. Most participants were white British and females outnumbered males, and the authors suggested that clonal diversity may have been underestimated. Because no day 14 peak-response samples were available, repertoires were characterized only after the peak T cell response. The vaccine-associated CD4 TCRs covered the entire spike protein, and the dominant responses fell in regions 160-218 and 743-854.

Specimen: peripheral blood, collected on day 0 of AZD1222 vaccination. This sequence uses TRBV6-6 and TRBJ2-7, and 9 junction bases match TRBD1. This clonotype was obtained from an adult in good health. CDR3 reads: CASSSGQGFGEQYF. The bases read TGTGCCAGCTCTTCGGGACAGGGTTTTGGCGAGCAGTACTTC.